Below are 5 T cell receptor beta chains sequenced from a single sample in a study of shared clonotypes between healthy human individuals. Using immunoSEQ multiplex PCR, the repertoire was profiled, and TCRdb retains in-frame clones only, with some absent. The top ten hold approximately 12% of the sample, which has some 500,000 clones, roughly three quarters seen once. The sample comprised PBMCs. Source of these receptors: a woman between 35 and 50 years old in good health. Some clones in this sample may be carry-over from other donors' samples.

V gene TRBV7-2 combines with J gene TRBJ1-1; D unresolved. The CDR3 spans 17 residues. Trimming took 8 bases from V and 0 from J, leaving 22 bases between them. CDR1 and CDR2 (germline): SGHTA, FQGNSA. The CDR3 reads CASLGVGYWRMNTEAFF. The CDR3 DNA follows: TGTGCCAGCCTAGGTGTCGGTTATTGGAGGATGAACACTGAAGCTTTCTTT.

This chain uses TRBV7-9 with TRBJ2-7; 7 bases align to TRBD2. In germline, CDR1 is SEHNR, CDR2 FQNEAQ (reference sequence). The V gene end was trimmed by 7 bases and the J gene end by 3 bases; junction bases not matched to a gene: 12. The CDR3 runs to 15 residues. Here the CDR3 reads CASTGLAGVFYEQYF. CDR3 DNA: TGTGCCAGCACAGGTCTGGCGGGAGTATTCTACGAGCAGTACTTC.

The CDR3 loop reads CASSPGHSGYNEQFF. CDR3 bases: TGTGCCAGCAGCCCCGGTCACTCGGGATACAATGAGCAGTTCTTC. J is TRBJ2-1 and V is TRBV4-2, with D maybe TRBD2 (5 bases). The germline V gene has CDR1 LGHNA and CDR2 YNFKEQ. The CDR3 runs 15 residues. V dropped 4 bases and J dropped 4 bases, with 14 bases sitting between them.

The gene calls are TRBV20-1 and TRBJ2-1; no clear D. Trimming shortened V by 6 bases and J by 7 bases, and 7 bases separated the two germline ends. CDR1 is DFQATT and CDR2 is SNEGSKA in the germline V gene (reference sequence). The CDR3 consists of 10 residues. CDR3: CSALKNEQFF. The DNA of the CDR3 is TGCAGTGCCCTTAAGAATGAGCAGTTCTTC.

This clone was seen only once. This rearrangement joins TRBV6-1 to TRBJ2-7; D not certain. Germline V gene lookup returns CDR1 MNHNS and CDR2 SASEGT. Deletions cut 6 bases from V and 0 bases from J, with 15 bases between. CDR3 size: 15 residues. Here the CDR3 DNA reads TGTGCCAGCAGCTCCCGACACCTGAGCTCCTACGAGCAGTACTTC. The encoded protein is CASSSRHLSSYEQYF.